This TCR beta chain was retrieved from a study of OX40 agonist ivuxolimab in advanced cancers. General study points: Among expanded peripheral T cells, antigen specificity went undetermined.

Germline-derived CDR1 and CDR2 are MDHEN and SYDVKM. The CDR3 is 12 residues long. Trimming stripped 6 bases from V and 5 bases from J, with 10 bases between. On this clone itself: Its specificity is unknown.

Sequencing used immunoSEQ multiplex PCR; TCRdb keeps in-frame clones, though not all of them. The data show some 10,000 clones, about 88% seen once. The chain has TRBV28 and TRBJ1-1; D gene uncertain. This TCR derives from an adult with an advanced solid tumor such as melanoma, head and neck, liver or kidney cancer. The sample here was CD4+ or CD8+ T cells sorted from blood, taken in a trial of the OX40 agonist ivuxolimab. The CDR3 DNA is TGTGCCAGCAGAGCGGTCGGGACTGAAGCTTTCTTT. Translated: CASRAVGTEAFF.